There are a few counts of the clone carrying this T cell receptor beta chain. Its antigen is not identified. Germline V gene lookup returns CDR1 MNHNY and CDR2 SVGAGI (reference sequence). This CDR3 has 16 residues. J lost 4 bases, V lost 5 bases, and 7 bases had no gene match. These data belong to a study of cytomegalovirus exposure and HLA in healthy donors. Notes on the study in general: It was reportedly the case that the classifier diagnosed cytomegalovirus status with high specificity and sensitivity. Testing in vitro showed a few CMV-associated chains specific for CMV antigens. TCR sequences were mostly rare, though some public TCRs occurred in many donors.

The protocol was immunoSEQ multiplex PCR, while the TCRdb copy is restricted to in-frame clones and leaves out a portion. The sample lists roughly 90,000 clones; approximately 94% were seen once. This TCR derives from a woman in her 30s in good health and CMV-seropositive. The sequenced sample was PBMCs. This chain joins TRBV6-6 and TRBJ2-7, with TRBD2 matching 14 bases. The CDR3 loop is CASSATTSGRAYEQYF. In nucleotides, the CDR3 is TGTGCCAGCAGTGCTACGACTAGCGGGAGGGCGTACGAGCAGTACTTC.